This T cell receptor beta chain was sequenced for a study of T cell changes during pregnancy in multiple sclerosis. CDR3 size: 14 residues. The V gene lost 5 bases and the J gene lost 3 bases, with 15 bases spanning the gap. The germline V gene encodes CDR1 SGHRS and CDR2 YFSETQ. Some clones are missing from TCRdb's copy, which holds only in-frame ones; the method was immunoSEQ multiplex PCR. Of some 48,000 clones in the sample, 85% to 90% were seen once. The rearrangement links TRBV5-1 to TRBJ2-7, with D possibly TRBD1 on 6 matching bases. The specimen was CD8+ T cells from peripheral blood mononuclear cells, collected in the second trimester of pregnancy. The TCR comes from a female donor with multiple sclerosis, enrolled in a pregnancy study. DNA for the CDR3: TGCGCCAGCAGTTCCCACGGACAGCACTACGAGCAGTACTTC. This codes for CASSSHGQHYEQYF.